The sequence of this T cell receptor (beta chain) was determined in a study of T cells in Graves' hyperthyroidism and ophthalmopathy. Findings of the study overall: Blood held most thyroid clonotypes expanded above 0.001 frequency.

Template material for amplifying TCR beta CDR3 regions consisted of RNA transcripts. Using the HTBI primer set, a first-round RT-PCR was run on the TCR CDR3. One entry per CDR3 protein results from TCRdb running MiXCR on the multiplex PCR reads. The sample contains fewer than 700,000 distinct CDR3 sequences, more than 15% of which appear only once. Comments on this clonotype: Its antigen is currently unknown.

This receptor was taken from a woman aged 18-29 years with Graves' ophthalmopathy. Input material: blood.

CDR3 in DNA: TGCGCCAGCAGCTTCCACAGGGAAAACCAAGAGACCCAGTACTTC. The encoded protein is CASSFHRENQETQYF. The gene calls are TRBV4-1 and TRBJ2-5; D might be TRBD1 (6 bases). Germline lookup yields CDR1 MGHRA and CDR2 YSYEKL. The CDR3 has 15 amino acids. Trimming took 5 bases from V and 0 from J, leaving 13 bases between them.